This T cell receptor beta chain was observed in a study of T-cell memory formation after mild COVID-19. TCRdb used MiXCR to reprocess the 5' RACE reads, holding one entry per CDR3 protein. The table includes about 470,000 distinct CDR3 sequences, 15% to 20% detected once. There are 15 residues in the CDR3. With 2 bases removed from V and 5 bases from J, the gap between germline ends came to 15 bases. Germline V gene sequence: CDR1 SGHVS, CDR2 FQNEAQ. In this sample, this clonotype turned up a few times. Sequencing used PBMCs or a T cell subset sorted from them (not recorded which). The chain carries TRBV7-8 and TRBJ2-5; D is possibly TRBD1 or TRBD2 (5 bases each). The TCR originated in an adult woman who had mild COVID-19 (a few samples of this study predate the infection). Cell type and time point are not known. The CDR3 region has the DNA TGTGCCAGCAGCTTATTAGGGTCGGGACGGGAGACCCAGTACTTC. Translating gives CASSLLGSGRETQYF.